The TCR beta chain described here comes from a study of graft-versus-host responses after intestinal transplantation. Irradiated, violet-dye-labeled stimulator cells, some 200,000 in number, were plated with some 200,000 CFSE-labeled responder cells. The CDR3 has 15 residues. CDR1 and CDR2 (germline): MNHEY, SMNVEV (reference sequence). Trimming left V 5 bases short and J 5 bases short, with 13 bases between. The table came from immunoSEQ multiplex PCR; TCRdb's copy has only in-frame clones and leaves some out. The sample has some 22,000 clones, 35% to 50% seen once. The chain couples TRBV27 to TRBJ1-6, with TRBD1 as a possible D gene (5 bases). Sample: alloreactive CD8+ T cells from a mixed lymphocyte reaction culture, taken before intestinal transplant. Specified subset: CFSE-low proliferating T cells sorted from roughly six-day pre-transplant mixed lymphocyte reaction (GvH or HvG direction). This sequence originates from a human patient who received an intestinal transplant. For the CDR3, the DNA is TGTGCCAGCAGTCCAGGGAAGTGGGATAATTCACCCCTCCACTTT. Residues: CASSPGKWDNSPLHF.